Listed below are T cell receptor beta chains from one sample, sequenced in a study of cytomegalovirus exposure and HLA in healthy donors. Some clones are missing from TCRdb's copy, which holds only in-frame ones; the method was immunoSEQ multiplex PCR. The profile covers 150,000 to 200,000 clones, with roughly four fifths appearing a single time and approximately 2% taken by the ten largest. The sample was PBMCs. The receptors come from a woman in her twenties or thirties in good health and CMV-seronegative. Each CDR3 is given with its conserved first and last residue. The D gene is left open where the match is weak. Only some rows state a clone size, as once, few, many or a class for expanded clones.

V	D	J	size	DNA	CDR3
TRBV19	.	TRBJ2-3	.	TGTGCCAGTAGTCAGGGTGACACAGATACGCAGTATTTT	CASSQGDTDTQYF
TRBV6-1	.	TRBJ1-5	.	TGTGCCAGCAGTGAATTCCCCCGTGCGGGAGACAATCAGCCCCAGCATTTT	CASSEFPRAGDNQPQHF
TRBV28	TRBD1	TRBJ1-5	.	TGTGCCAGCACCGGACAGGGCCGCAATCAGCCCCAGCATTTT	CASTGQGRNQPQHF
TRBV28	.	TRBJ2-7	.	TGTGCCAGCAGTTTAGGGCCCCCAGGTAGCTCCTACGAGCAGTACTTC	CASSLGPPGSSYEQYF
TRBV6-5	.	TRBJ2-3	.	TGTGCCAGCAGTTATTCCCTAGGGGGCACAGATACGCAGTATTTT	CASSYSLGGTDTQYF
TRBV19	.	TRBJ1-5	once	TGTGCCAGTAGGAGGATCAATCAGCCCCAGCATTTT	CASRRINQPQHF
TRBV7-8	.	TRBJ1-3	.	TGTGCCAGCAGCTTAGCCACAGGCCTCTCTGGAAACACCATATATTTT	CASSLATGLSGNTIYF
TRBV9	TRBD1	TRBJ2-3	.	TGTGCCAGCAGTCTACAGGGGGATACGCAGTATTTT	CASSLQGDTQYF
TRBV6-5	.	TRBJ2-7	.	TGTGCCAGCAGTTACACGCGGGACTCCTACGAGCAGTACTTC	CASSYTRDSYEQYF
TRBV9	.	TRBJ1-3	.	TGTGCCAGCAGCGTAGAGAGCTCTGGAAACACCATATATTTT	CASSVESSGNTIYF
TRBV5-1	TRBD2	TRBJ2-2	.	TGCGCCAGCAGCCGGCGACTAGCGGGACCATCTAACACCGGGGAGCTGTTTTTT	CASSRRLAGPSNTGELFF
TRBV27	TRBD1	TRBJ2-7	.	TGTGCCAGCAAGACAGGGGGCCTCTCCTACGAGCAGTACTTC	CASKTGGLSYEQYF
TRBV28	.	TRBJ1-2	few	TGTGCCAGCAGCTCACAGGGATTGTTTTATGGCTACACCTTC	CASSSQGLFYGYTF
TRBV5-5	.	TRBJ1-2	few	TGTGCCAGCAGCCCGCTCGGACAGATCACCTATGGCTACACCTTC	CASSPLGQITYGYTF
TRBV5-1	.	TRBJ2-7	few	TGCGCCAGCAGCTTGGAGCGGCTTCACTACGAGCAGTACTTC	CASSLERLHYEQYF